Shown below are 26 T cell receptor beta chains from a single sample sequenced in a study of T cell clonotyping in hematopoietic cell transplantation. The method was immunoSEQ multiplex PCR; TCRdb's version includes in-frame clones alone and lacks a portion of them. The sample lists 37,000 or so clones, 80% to 90% seen once, with roughly 2% in the top ten. Sequencing was performed on peripheral blood mononuclear cells. The receptors come from a woman between 40 and 55 years old in good health. Some clones in this sample may be carry-over from other donors' samples.

The J gene is TRBJ2-7, the V gene TRBV14; a weak D match, TRBD1 (6 bases). This CDR3 has 14 amino acids. V lost 6 bases to trimming and J lost 0 bases, with 12 bases between them. The germline CDR1 and CDR2 sequences are SGHDN and FVKESK. CDR3 coding DNA: TGTGCCAGCAGTCAAAACAGGGACTCCTACGAGCAGTACTTC. Translation gives CASSQNRDSYEQYF. Full variable domain (missing parts from reference TRBV14 and TRBJ2-7): EAGVTQFPSHSVIEKGQTVTLRCDPISGHDNLYWYRRVMGKEIKFLLHFVKESKQDESGMPNNRFLAERTGGTYSTLKVQPAELEDSGVYFCASSQNRDSYEQYFGPGTRLTVT.

This chain joins TRBV7-6 and TRBJ2-3, with D perhaps TRBD2 (5 bases). Germline V gene sequence: CDR1 SGHVS, CDR2 FNYEAQ. This CDR3 comprises 15 residues. Between the trimmed V and J ends, which lost 5 bases and 1 base, there was a span of 13 bases. CDR3: CASSTSGVGTDTQYF. CDR3 coding DNA: TGTGCCAGCAGCACAAGCGGTGTGGGCACAGATACGCAGTATTTT.

This chain connects TRBV6-1 to TRBJ2-1, with 10 positions matching TRBD2. The V gene end was trimmed by 6 bases and the J gene end by 2 bases; junction bases not matched to a gene: 4. The CDR3 length is 15 residues. From germline, CDR1 is MNHNS and CDR2 SASEGT. CDR3 bases: TGTGCCAGCAGAAGAACTAGCGGGGCCTACAATGAGCAGTTCTTC. Translating it yields CASRRTSGAYNEQFF.

The rearrangement uses TRBV28 and TRBJ2-7; D remains ambiguous. Deletions cut 6 bases from V and 3 bases from J, with 15 bases between. The CDR3 extends over 14 amino acids. Per germline, CDR1 MDHEN and CDR2 SYDVKM. The CDR3 DNA sequence: TGTGCCAGCAGGAACTCGGGCTCGGGCTACGAGCAGTACTTC. This encodes CASRNSGSGYEQYF.

This clone was picked up one time. The gene calls are TRBV9 and TRBJ1-4; no firm D call. Trimming shortened V by 2 bases and J by 5 bases, and 10 bases separated the two germline ends. The CDR3 extends over 14 amino acids. Germline V gives CDR1 SGDLS, CDR2 YYNGEE. The CDR3, as DNA: TGTGCCAGCAGCGTTAAGGCCCTCAATGAAAAACTGTTTTTT. Translated, it gives CASSVKALNEKLFF. Based on the CDR3 plus reference TRBV9 and TRBJ1-4, the full variable domain is DSGVTQTPKHLITATGQRVTLRCSPRSGDLSVYWYQQSLDQGLQFLIQYYNGEERAKGNILERFSAQQFPDLHSELNLSSLELGDSALYFCASSVKALNEKLFFGSGTQLSVL.

The rearrangement links TRBV30 to TRBJ1-2; 8 positions match TRBD1. The CDR3 is 13 residues long. Unmatched junction bases numbered 13, after V lost 7 bases and J lost 9 bases. CDR1 is GTSNPN, CDR2 SVGIG, per germline (reference sequence). The CDR3 DNA reads TGTGCCTTAGAACAGGGGGAGGTTTCAAGCTACACCTTC. Its translation is CALEQGEVSSYTF.

This chain connects TRBV6-5 to TRBJ1-5; unclear D gene. CDR1 is MNHEY, CDR2 SVGAGI, per germline. The CDR3 has 12 residues. V was cut by 7 bases and J by 14 bases, with 18 bases left in between. CDR3 sequence reads: CASKDSRTPEHF. CDR3 coding DNA: TGTGCCAGCAAGGATTCCAGGACCCCTGAGCATTTT.

The CDR3 here is CASSPVSLETQYF. The CDR3 DNA reads TGCGCCAGCAGCCCCGTTTCCTTAGAGACCCAGTACTTC. This chain connects TRBV5-1 to TRBJ2-5, with D uncertain. The CDR3 is made up of 13 amino acids. Germline V gives CDR1 SGHRS, CDR2 YFSETQ. V shed 4 bases and J shed 4 bases, with 11 bases lying between them.

The genes are TRBV5-1 and TRBJ1-2; TRBD1 matches at 7 bases. Trimming at V came to 4 bases and at J to 8 bases, leaving 8 bases not matched to a gene. Germline-derived CDR1 and CDR2 are SGHRS and YFSETQ. The length of the CDR3 is 13 residues. The CDR3 DNA sequence: TGCGCCAGCAGCACCGGACAGGATGGAGGCTACACCTTC. Its protein product is CASSTGQDGGYTF. Variable domain in full (rest from reference TRBV5-1 and TRBJ1-2): KAGVTQTPRYLIKTRGQQVTLSCSPISGHRSVSWYQQTPGQGLQFLFEYFSETQRNKGNFPGRFSGRQFSNSRSEMNVSTLELGDSALYLCASSTGQDGGYTFGSGTRLTVV.

V and J are TRBV4-3 and TRBJ1-5, with D unclear. Trimming removed 0 bases from V and 0 bases from J, with 12 bases in between. Germline loops: CDR1 LGHNA, CDR2 YSLEER. The CDR3 is 17 residues long. For the CDR3, the DNA is TGCGCCAGCAGCCAAGATCTTCAGCCTAATAGCAATCAGCCCCAGCATTTT. This gives the protein CASSQDLQPNSNQPQHF.

This clone was detected only a few times. This chain connects TRBV10-3 to TRBJ2-3; TRBD1 is a possible D gene (5 bases). CDR3 length: 13 amino acids. V shed 8 bases and J shed 0 bases, with 9 bases lying between them. CDR1 is ENHRY and CDR2 is SYGVKD in the germline V gene. The CDR3 loop reads CAIGAVSTDTQYF. The CDR3 DNA reads TGTGCCATCGGGGCGGTTAGCACAGATACGCAGTATTTT.

V gene TRBV9 combines with J gene TRBJ2-2; 11 bases agree with TRBD2. Trimming cost V 4 bases and J 6 bases; bases outside gene matches: 5. The CDR3 loop spans 15 amino acids. Germline V gene data show CDR1 as SGDLS and CDR2 as YYNGEE. The CDR3 spells CASSPRLAGPGELFF. CDR3 nucleotides: TGTGCCAGCAGCCCCAGACTAGCGGGACCCGGGGAGCTGTTTTTT.

This clone was counted a few times. The gene calls are TRBV21-1 and TRBJ1-4. TRBV21-1 is a known pseudogene. The CDR3 covers 16 residues. This CDR3 is CASNRRELLQNEKLFF. The DNA of the CDR3 is TGTGCCAGCAATCGAAGGGAACTACTCCAGAATGAAAAACTGTTTTTT.

V gene TRBV7-2 combines with J gene TRBJ2-5, with D possibly being TRBD1 or TRBD2 (7 bases each). Germline CDR1 is SGHTA and CDR2 is FQGNSA. The V and J ends lost 4 bases and 5 bases respectively, with 17 bases between them. The CDR3 totals 15 residues. The CDR3 nucleotides read TGTGCCAGCAGCTACCAGGGGGGGCTGTCGGAGACCCAGTACTTC. Its protein is CASSYQGGLSETQYF. Using reference TRBV7-2 and TRBJ2-5 for the parts outside the CDR3, the full variable domain is GAGVSQSPSNKVTEKGKDVELRCDPISGHTALYWYRQSLGQGLEFLIYFQGNSAPDKSGLPSDRFSAERTGGSVSTLTIQRTQQEDSAVYLCASSYQGGLSETQYFGPGTRLLVL.

This chain connects TRBV19 to TRBJ2-5; D perhaps matches TRBD2 (5 bases). Germline values: CDR1 LNHDA, CDR2 SQIVND (reference sequence). The length of the CDR3 is 14 residues. V was pared by 3 bases and J by 5 bases, with 13 bases between. CDR3 DNA sequence: TGTGCCAGTAGTATCTTCGACCGCGGGGAGACCCAGTACTTC. Protein product: CASSIFDRGETQYF.

This chain's CDR3 is CASSPGQRRYYYGYTF. The CDR3 DNA is TGTGCCAGCAGTCCTGGACAGAGACGTTACTACTATGGCTACACCTTC. This chain connects TRBV28 to TRBJ1-2; the D gene is possibly TRBD1 (6 bases). The CDR3 is 16 amino acids. V was shortened by 5 bases and J by 3 bases, with 19 bases between the two germline ends. Germline V CDR1 and CDR2: MDHEN, SYDVKM.

The genes are TRBV28 and TRBJ1-1; no clear D gene. This CDR3 spans 14 amino acids. The V end was cut by 7 bases, the J end by 8 bases, with 20 bases between. Germline-derived CDR1 and CDR2 are MDHEN and SYDVKM. As DNA, the CDR3 is TGTGCCAGCAACCCAGAGCAAGATCATCAGGAAGCTTTCTTT. This translates into CASNPEQDHQEAFF.

The V call is TRBV6-6, the J call TRBJ1-4; D might be TRBD1 (5 bases). Germline V lookup: CDR1 MNHNY, CDR2 SVGAGI (reference sequence). There are 16 residues in the CDR3. The V gene lost 5 bases and the J gene lost 7 bases, with 20 bases spanning the gap. The CDR3 DNA is TGTGCCAGCAGTCTGTCTTTACAGGTGGGGGGTGAAAAACTGTTTTTT. The encoded protein is CASSLSLQVGGEKLFF.

The genes are TRBV6-5 and TRBJ1-1; D unclear. The ends were cut back, 0 bases at V and 0 bases at J, with 11 bases in the middle. The CDR3 totals 16 residues. Germline lookup yields CDR1 MNHEY and CDR2 SVGAGI. The CDR3 DNA sequence: TGTGCCAGCAGTTACTCGTGGGGAGCCATGAACACTGAAGCTTTCTTT. This encodes CASSYSWGAMNTEAFF.

This chain joins TRBV30 and TRBJ2-3; tentative D call: TRBD1 (5 bases). The CDR3 consists of 15 residues. Germline V gene sequence: CDR1 GTSNPN, CDR2 SVGIG (reference sequence). The ends were cut back, 2 bases at V and 6 bases at J, with 18 bases in the middle. DNA for the CDR3: TGTGCCTGGAGTCTAACTTCAGGGCTCGGCGATACGCAGTATTTT. Protein product: CAWSLTSGLGDTQYF.

The rearrangement uses TRBV5-1 and TRBJ2-7; 7 bases agree with TRBD1. The germline V gene has CDR1 SGHRS and CDR2 YFSETQ. The CDR3 is 15 residues long. V lost 0 bases, J lost 6 bases, and 9 bases stayed unmatched. DNA for the CDR3: TGCGCCAGCAGCTTGGCCGGGGCTGAGGGGGCCGAGCAGTACTTC. This encodes CASSLAGAEGAEQYF.

The chain links TRBV7-3 to TRBJ2-2, with TRBD1 matching over 9 bases. V gave up 5 bases and J gave up 7 bases; unmatched junction bases: 14. The CDR3 loop spans 17 amino acids. Germline lookup yields CDR1 SGHTA and CDR2 FQGTGA. The CDR3 bases are TGTGCCAGCAGCACGACTAACAGGGGGCAGCCGGGCGGGGAGCTGTTTTTT. As protein: CASSTTNRGQPGGELFF. Combining the CDR3 with reference TRBV7-3 and TRBJ2-2 gives the whole variable domain GAGVSQTPSNKVTEKGKYVELRCDPISGHTALYWYRQSLGQGPEFLIYFQGTGAADDSGLPNDRFFAVRPEGSVSTLKIQRTERGDSAVYLCASSTTNRGQPGGELFFGEGSRLTVL.

V gene TRBV6-6 combines with J gene TRBJ1-1; D is uncertain. V lost 6 bases and J lost 6, with 17 bases in between. The germline CDR1 and CDR2 sequences are MNHNY and SVGAGI (reference sequence). The CDR3 runs 14 residues. The CDR3 reads CASRPRTVRAEAFF. The DNA of the CDR3 is TGTGCCAGCAGACCCAGGACGGTCAGAGCTGAAGCTTTCTTT.

This chain connects TRBV28 to TRBJ1-4; D remains unclear. Germline V CDR1 and CDR2: MDHEN, SYDVKM. The CDR3 totals 12 residues. Deletions cut 11 bases from V and 8 bases from J, with 15 bases between. The CDR3 DNA sequence: TGTGCCTCGTCGTTAATTCGCGAAAAACTGTTTTTT. It translates to CASSLIREKLFF.

V gene TRBV28 combines with J gene TRBJ1-1; 7 bases fit TRBD1. Germline lookup yields CDR1 MDHEN and CDR2 SYDVKM. After removal of 6 bases from V and 0 bases from J, the junction contained 10 bases not matched to a gene. CDR3 length: 16 amino acids. CDR3: CASSRGQRTMNTEAFF. The CDR3 DNA follows: TGTGCCAGCAGCCGGGGACAGCGGACCATGAACACTGAAGCTTTCTTT.

A note on this clone: Its ends do not fully match the called genes, so a read error is possible. The rearrangement links TRBV7-7 to TRBJ2-1; TRBD2 aligns across 7 bases. The V gene's germline CDR1 is SSHAT and CDR2 FNYEAQ (reference sequence). The CDR3 has 17 residues. The CDR3 sequence: CASSSSGGGSFSNEQFF. In DNA, the CDR3 is TGTGCTAGCAGCTCTTCGGGGGGAGGGAGCTTCTCCAATGAGCAGTTCTTC.